The rows below give T cell receptor beta chains drawn from one sample of a study of human thymus T cells. The data were produced by immunoSEQ multiplex PCR, yet TCRdb's version contains in-frame clones alone and is incomplete. The table lists about 50,000 clones, approximately 95% of them singletons, with about 0.17% in the top ten. Sequencing input: blood. These receptors all stem from a girl under three years old with a congenital heart defect but otherwise immunologically healthy. Each CDR3 is given with its conserved first and last residue. The D gene is left open where the match is weak. Only part of the rows carry a size: once, few, many, or a class if the clone is expanded.

>TRBJ2-1|TRBV5-1|NA|NA
CASSLAPWGEQFF
TGCGCCAGCAGCTTGGCTCCCTGGGGTGAGCAGTTCTTC
>TRBJ2-6|TRBV19|NA|NA
CASSIDLWHRVSAGANVLTF
TGTGCCAGTAGTATAGATCTATGGCACAGGGTAAGCGCTGGGGCCAACGTCCTGACTTTC
>TRBJ2-1|TRBV10-3|NA|NA
CAMASRHSGNEQFF
TGTGCCATGGCAAGTAGGCACTCCGGCAATGAGCAGTTCTTC
>TRBJ1-5|TRBV30|NA|NA
CAWSTGWSNQPQHF
TGTGCCTGGAGTACAGGGTGGAGCAATCAGCCCCAGCATTTT
>TRBJ1-2|TRBV5-1|once|NA
CASSLVEGVDGYTF
TGCGCCAGCAGCTTGGTCGAGGGGGTGGATGGCTACACCTTC
>TRBJ2-2|TRBV5-1|NA|NA
CASSLWGTGELFF
TGCGCCAGCAGCTTGTGGGGCACCGGGGAGCTGTTTTTT
>TRBJ1-2|TRBV5-1|NA|NA
CASSLDNYGYTF
TGCGCCAGCAGCTTAGACAACTATGGCTACACCTTC
>TRBJ1-1|TRBV27|NA|TRBD1
CASSFDRGQINTEAFF
TGTGCCAGCAGTTTCGACAGGGGCCAGATAAACACTGAAGCTTTCTTT
>TRBJ1-5|TRBV2|NA|NA
CASRRDLHSNQPQHF
TGTGCCAGCAGACGGGACCTACATAGCAATCAGCCCCAGCATTTT
>TRBJ2-1|TRBV7-2|NA|NA
CASSLGSRTYNEQFF
TGTGCCAGCAGCTTAGGATCTAGGACCTACAATGAGCAGTTCTTC
>TRBJ1-1|TRBV29-1|NA|NA
CSVVQGRTEAFF
TGCAGCGTTGTGCAGGGAAGGACTGAAGCTTTCTTT
>TRBJ2-7|TRBV7-2|NA|NA
CASSLRDLRYEQYF
TGTGCCAGCAGCCTAAGGGACTTGCGCTACGAGCAGTACTTC
>TRBJ2-3|TRBV19|NA|NA
CASSPLQGTQYF
TGTGCCAGTAGCCCGCTACAGGGTACGCAGTATTTT
>TRBJ1-1|TRBV19|NA|NA
CASSMGNGVQNTEAFF
TGTGCCAGTAGTATGGGTAACGGGGTCCAGAACACTGAAGCTTTCTTT
>TRBJ2-3|TRBV13|NA|NA
CASSLGSTDTQYF
TGTGCCAGCAGCTTAGGCAGCACAGATACGCAGTATTTT
>TRBJ2-7|TRBV5-1|few|TRBD1
CASSPQGAHEQYF
TGCGCCAGCAGCCCGCAGGGGGCCCACGAGCAGTACTTC
>TRBJ2-4|TRBV5-6|NA|NA
CASSLASDVDQYF
TGTGCCAGCAGCTTAGCGTCCGACGTAGATCAGTACTTC
>TRBJ1-2|TRBV7-9|NA|NA
CASRPSGPHYGYTF
TGTGCCAGCAGACCGTCGGGACCTCACTATGGCTACACCTTC
>TRBJ2-1|TRBV27|NA|TRBD2
CASSSLTSPGNEQFF
TGTGCCAGCAGTTCGCTGACTAGCCCGGGGAATGAGCAGTTCTTC
>TRBJ2-5|TRBV6-5|NA|TRBD2
CASSYYPSGEETQYF
TGTGCCAGCAGTTACTACCCTAGCGGAGAAGAGACCCAGTACTTC
>TRBJ2-7|TRBV6-5|NA|NA
CASSYGTSSYEQYF
TGTGCCAGCAGTTACGGGACAAGCTCCTACGAGCAGTACTTC
>TRBJ1-4|TRBV19|NA|TRBD1
CASSYPGGGREKLFF
TGTGCCAGTAGTTACCCTGGAGGGGGCCGGGAAAAACTGTTTTTT
>TRBJ1-2|TRBV4-2|NA|TRBD1
CASSQDGQGGRVKGYTF
TGTGCCAGCAGCCAAGACGGACAGGGTGGGCGGGTGAAGGGCTACACCTTC
>TRBJ2-5|TRBV7-2|once|TRBD2
CASSLGSGNVDF
TGTGCCAGCAGCTTAGGTAGCGGGAATGTGGACTTC
>TRBJ1-1|TRBV5-1|NA|NA
CASSLDVSSEAFF
TGCGCCAGCAGCTTGGACGTCAGTTCCGAAGCTTTCTTT
>TRBJ2-5|TRBV7-6|NA|NA
CASNQYGSRETQYF
TGTGCCAGCAACCAATATGGGTCCCGGGAGACCCAGTACTTC
>TRBJ1-2|TRBV10-3|NA|NA
CAISGGVYGYTF
TGTGCCATCAGTGGCGGGGTCTATGGCTACACCTTC
>TRBJ1-1|TRBV7-9|NA|NA
CASSLFTEAFF
TGTGCCAGCAGCTTATTCACTGAAGCTTTCTTT
>TRBJ2-5|TRBV11-3|NA|TRBD2
CASSPGLAGGPETQYF
TGTGCCAGCAGCCCGGGGCTAGCGGGAGGGCCGGAGACCCAGTACTTC
>TRBJ2-2|TRBV4-2|NA|NA
CASSQADYHRGGELFF
TGTGCCAGCAGCCAAGCGGACTACCATAGGGGCGGGGAGCTGTTTTTT
>TRBJ1-2|TRBV7-9|NA|NA
CASSFGGAGGYTF
TGTGCCAGCAGCTTCGGAGGGGCGGGCGGCTACACCTTC
>TRBJ1-2|TRBV28|NA|NA
CASRLQGAGYTF
TGTGCCAGCAGACTACAGGGAGCTGGCTACACCTTC
>TRBJ2-6|TRBV7-8|once|NA
CASRALSGANVLTF
TGTGCCAGCCGGGCCCTCTCTGGGGCCAACGTCCTGACTTTC
>TRBJ2-1|TRBV27|NA|NA
CASSSRATHNEQFF
TGTGCCAGCAGTTCCCGAGCGACCCACAATGAGCAGTTCTTC
>TRBJ2-7|TRBV28|NA|NA
CAGAWAGGDYEQYF
TGTGCTGGGGCCTGGGCAGGGGGGGATTACGAGCAGTACTTC
>TRBJ2-1|TRBV27|NA|TRBD2
CARIPSRRREDIGEQFF
TGTGCCAGGATCCCCTCGCGCCGGCGGGAGGATATTGGTGAGCAGTTCTTC
>TRBJ2-3|TRBV30|NA|NA
CAWSNRAGLTDTQYF
TGTGCCTGGAGTAATAGAGCGGGCCTCACAGATACGCAGTATTTT
>TRBJ2-1|TRBV4-3|NA|TRBD2
CASSQTSGKGEHFF
TGCGCCAGCAGCCAAACTAGCGGGAAGGGTGAGCACTTCTTC
>TRBJ2-3|TRBV19|NA|TRBD2
CASSKAREGWTDTQYF
TGTGCCAGTAGTAAGGCGCGGGAGGGGTGGACAGATACGCAGTATTTT
>TRBJ2-7|TRBV4-1|NA|TRBD1
CASSQGTGGSYEQYF
TGCGCCAGCAGCCAAGGGACAGGAGGCTCCTACGAGCAGTACTTC
>TRBJ2-7|TRBV27|NA|NA
CASSATGQGNRPEYF
TGTGCCAGCAGTGCAACGGGACAAGGAAATAGACCGGAGTACTTC
>TRBJ2-5|TRBV7-2|NA|NA
CASSTRRLQETQYF
TGTGCCAGCAGTACCCGCCGCCTACAAGAGACCCAGTACTTC
>TRBJ2-5|TRBV5-1|NA|NA
CASSFFRGVYQETQYF
TGCGCCAGCAGCTTCTTCCGGGGAGTGTACCAAGAGACCCAGTACTTC
>TRBJ2-3|TRBV27|NA|TRBD2
CASSLAGPDTQYF
TGTGCCAGCAGTCTAGCGGGACCAGATACGCAGTATTTT
>TRBJ2-3|TRBV21-1|NA|NA
CASLGLGTDTQYF
TGTGCCAGCCTGGGACTGGGAACAGATACGCAGTATTTT
>TRBJ2-3|TRBV5-1|once|TRBD1
CASRGQGMNTQYF
TGCGCCAGCCGTGGACAGGGGATGAATACGCAGTATTTT
>TRBJ2-1|TRBV15|NA|TRBD1
CATSRLRTGAYNEQFF
TGTGCCACCAGCCGACTCAGGACAGGCGCCTACAATGAGCAGTTCTTC
>TRBJ2-1|TRBV7-2|once|NA
CASSPRTAEQFF
TGTGCCAGCAGCCCCCGGACAGCCGAGCAGTTCTTC
>TRBJ1-2|TRBV9|NA|NA
CASSMRDGRGYTF
TGTGCCAGCAGCATGAGGGACGGACGTGGCTACACCTTC